The following is a T cell receptor (beta chain) sequence with its context. Its matching antigen is unknown. This entry is derived from a study of shared clonotypes between healthy human individuals. The overall study: CD8 memory received one plate per donor, CD8 naive two, CD4 memory three and CD4 naive three.

This CDR3 contains 12 residues. Germline V CDR1 and CDR2: SQVTM, ANQGSEA. V dropped 1 base and J dropped 6; count of bases not matched to a gene: 2. Notes on the study in general: A reduction in generation probabilities was seen for non-shared clonotypes relative to those shared by all four donors. Depth of sequencing was expected to influence donor clonotype sharing.

Deep-level assay runs were performed. TCRdb keeps only in-frame clones here, not all; method: immunoSEQ multiplex PCR. The sample has about 2.3 million clones, 80% to 95% seen once; the top ten hold about 0.39%. The clonotype was recovered from a man younger than 30 in good health. Some clones in this sample may be carry-over from other donors' samples. This rearrangement joins TRBV29-1 to TRBJ2-7, with 8 bases matching TRBD2. Sequencing was performed on naive CD4+ T cells from PBMCs. Documented subset: CD45RA+ positively selected. The DNA of the CDR3 is TGCAGCGTTGAAGCGACTAGCGCCGAGCAGTACTTC. Translating gives CSVEATSAEQYF.